This T cell receptor (beta chain) originates from a study of low-dose radiotherapy and immunotherapy resistance in tumors. About the research overall: Members of Cohort 2 were treated with 1 Gy per fraction every two weeks; their total was 13 Gy over 26 weeks. The drug cyclophosphamide was given into a vein at 200 mg/m2 every two weeks, one day before radiation and immunotherapy.

Germline V gene data show CDR1 as SQVTM and CDR2 as ANQGSEA. CDR3 length: 14 amino acids. Between the trimmed V and J ends, which lost 7 bases and 0 bases, there was a span of 12 bases. Time point here: before trial treatment. This clonotype was seen ten or more times. cDNA synthesis used a TRAV/TRBV-specific primer set for both chains. Both a constant-region primer and a V-primer adapter served to amplify TCRs across around 20 PCR cycles. MiXCR, applied by TCRdb to the reads, yields one record per CDR3 protein. The sample holds fewer than 90,000 distinct CDR3 sequences, 30% to 40% seen once. The V and J genes are TRBV29-1 and TRBJ2-2; D is undetermined. The specimen was PBMCs, collected before treatment. This sequence was found in a female donor with ovarian cancer. The CDR3 DNA is TGCAGCGCTGCCGGGCAGACGAACACCGGGGAGCTGTTTTTT. Amino acids: CSAAGQTNTGELFF.